This T cell receptor beta chain originates from a study of cytomegalovirus exposure and HLA in healthy donors. The CDR3 contains 14 residues. Trimming took 3 bases from V and 3 from J; bases not matched to a gene: 2. Germline V CDR1 and CDR2: SGHVS, FNYEAQ. This clone was seen a handful of times. Primers included in the PCR were 60 Vbeta and 13 Jbeta primers. Repertoires were generated with immunoSEQ multiplex PCR, while TCRdb's copy carries only in-frame clones and drops some. The table includes 70,000 or so clones, just over 65% detected once. The gene calls are TRBV7-6 and TRBJ2-5, with 9 bases lining up with TRBD2. The sequence came from a woman aged 25 to 39 in good health and CMV-seronegative. Material: PBMCs. CDR3 DNA: TGTGCCAGCAGCTTCCTAGCGGGGAAAGAGACCCAGTACTTC. It is translated as CASSFLAGKETQYF.